The next 5 T cell receptor beta chains were all read from a single sample in a study of radiation and T cells in renal cell carcinoma. Profiled with immunoSEQ multiplex PCR; TCRdb holds only in-frame clones, not every one. The table has 140,000 to 150,000 clones, 88% seen once. The time point is: baseline pretreatment blood. The treatment was: 15 Gy SBRT to primary tumor, nephrectomy 4 weeks later. This specimen consisted of blood, obtained from a patient whose treatment included radiotherapy and nephrectomy. These receptors originate from a woman aged 70-85 years with renal cell carcinoma.

The gene calls are TRBV11-3 and TRBJ2-4; 7 bases match TRBD2. The germline CDR1 and CDR2 sequences are SGHNT and YENEEA. The CDR3 has 15 residues. V dropped 1 base and J dropped 0; count of bases not matched to a gene: 0. The CDR3 coding sequence is TGTGCCAGCAGCTTAGGCGGGGGAGCCAAAAACATTCAGTACTTC. Its translation is CASSLGGGAKNIQYF.

This chain uses TRBV6-5 with TRBJ1-5; D is unresolved. V lost 6 bases and J lost 2, with 14 bases in between. Germline V gene sequence: CDR1 MNHEY, CDR2 SVGAGI. This CDR3 has 15 amino acids. CDR3 DNA sequence: TGTGCCAGCAGCCCCTCCTCGGCGGGCAATCAGCCCCAGCATTTT. This sequence encodes CASSPSSAGNQPQHF.

This clone has just one count. V gene TRBV5-5 combines with J gene TRBJ2-5; D is perhaps TRBD1 (6 bases). The CDR3 runs to 15 residues. V dropped 3 bases and J dropped 2 bases, with 14 bases sitting between them. CDR1 and CDR2 (germline): SGHKS, YYEKEE (reference sequence). The CDR3 DNA reads as TGTGCCAGCAGCTCCCCAGGGGTGAAGCAAGAGACCCAGTACTTC. Protein sequence: CASSSPGVKQETQYF. Full variable domain (outside the CDR3, taken from reference TRBV5-5 and TRBJ2-5): DAGVTQSPTHLIKTRGQQVTLRCSPISGHKSVSWYQQVLGQGPQFIFQYYEKEERGRGNFPDRFSARQFPNYSSELNVNALLLGDSALYLCASSSPGVKQETQYFGPGTRLLVL.

This clone was recorded only once. The chain links TRBV9 to TRBJ2-6; tentatively, D is TRBD1 (5 bases). This CDR3 has 15 amino acids. Trimming shortened V by 0 bases and J by 4 bases, and 8 bases separated the two germline ends. Germline lookup yields CDR1 SGDLS and CDR2 YYNGEE. The DNA of the CDR3 is TGTGCCAGCAGCGTAGGTTGGGGCGGGGCCAACGTCCTGACTTTC. Residues: CASSVGWGGANVLTF. The whole variable domain, filled in from reference TRBV9 and TRBJ2-6, reads DSGVTQTPKHLITATGQRVTLRCSPRSGDLSVYWYQQSLDQGLQFLIQYYNGEERAKGNILERFSAQQFPDLHSELNLSSLELGDSALYFCASSVGWGGANVLTFGAGSRLTVL.

The rearrangement links TRBV7-3 to TRBJ2-1; 11 bases align to TRBD2. Trimming removed 5 bases from V and 0 bases from J; junction bases left unmatched: 12. Germline V gene data show CDR1 as SGHTA and CDR2 as FQGTGA. CDR3 length: 19 residues. CDR3 in DNA: TGTGCCAGCAGCCCCATAGGAGGGACTAGCGGTAACTCCTACAATGAGCAGTTCTTC. It translates to CASSPIGGTSGNSYNEQFF.